The next 20 T cell receptor beta chains were all read from a single sample in a study of cytomegalovirus exposure and HLA in healthy donors. Method: immunoSEQ multiplex PCR; TCRdb's copy keeps in-frame clones and lacks some. There are about 330,000 clones in the sample; just over 85% occur only once, and around 0.8% lies in the top ten. Sequencing was done on a sample of PBMCs. These TCRs come from a woman between 18 and 29 years old in good health and CMV-seronegative.

This chain joins TRBV15 and TRBJ1-4; D not certain. The ends were cut back, 2 bases at V and 6 bases at J, with 7 bases in the middle. The germline V gene has CDR1 LNHNV and CDR2 YYDKDF (reference sequence). CDR3 length equals 13 residues. The CDR3, as DNA: TGTGCCACCAGCAGACGTCCGGATGAAAAACTGTTTTTT. It specifies CATSRRPDEKLFF.

This chain joins TRBV2 and TRBJ2-7, with D tentatively TRBD2 (6 bases). There are 14 residues in the CDR3. Between the trimmed V and J ends, which lost 5 bases and 4 bases, there was a span of 15 bases. The germline V gene encodes CDR1 SNHLY and CDR2 FYNNEI. In DNA form, the CDR3 reads TGTGCCAGCAGTTCGACGACCGGGGGTTACGAGCAGTACTTC. It is translated as CASSSTTGGYEQYF. Based on the CDR3 plus reference TRBV2 and TRBJ2-7, the full variable domain is EPEVTQTPSHQVTQMGQEVILRCVPISNHLYFYWYRQILGQKVEFLVSFYNNEISEKSEIFDDQFSVERPDGSNFTLKIRSTKLEDSAMYFCASSSTTGGYEQYFGPGTRLTVT.

The sample holds one count of this clone. V usage is TRBV2 and J usage is TRBJ2-7; TRBD1 agrees at 9 bases. CDR1 is SNHLY and CDR2 is FYNNEI in the germline V gene. This CDR3 comprises 14 residues. The junction had 9 bases not matched to a gene; V was cut back by 8 bases and J by 4 bases. The CDR3, as DNA: TGTGCCAGCGCAAGACAGGGGGTCCTTTACGAGCAGTACTTC. It yields the protein CASARQGVLYEQYF. The full variable domain, rest sourced from reference TRBV2 and TRBJ2-7, is EPEVTQTPSHQVTQMGQEVILRCVPISNHLYFYWYRQILGQKVEFLVSFYNNEISEKSEIFDDQFSVERPDGSNFTLKIRSTKLEDSAMYFCASARQGVLYEQYFGPGTRLTVT.

V and J are TRBV4-2 and TRBJ2-3; TRBD2 agrees at 9 bases. The CDR3 totals 18 residues. Germline V gene data show CDR1 as LGHNA and CDR2 as YNFKEQ. The J segment lost 2 bases and the V segment lost 1 base, leaving 10 bases of the junction unmatched. The CDR3 region has the DNA TGTGCCAGCAGCCAAGGTGAGGAGCGGGAGGACTTCACAGATACGCAGTATTTT. Protein sequence: CASSQGEEREDFTDTQYF.

The gene calls are TRBV16 and TRBJ2-3; D unresolved. V lost 1 base to trimming and J lost 1 base, with 12 bases between them. This CDR3 spans 16 amino acids. Germline V gene lookup returns CDR1 KGHSY and CDR2 FQNENV. CDR3 sequence reads: CASSQFPLGGTDTQYF. The CDR3 coding sequence is TGTGCCAGCAGCCAATTTCCTCTAGGAGGCACAGATACGCAGTATTTT. The full variable domain, its missing parts supplied by reference TRBV16 and TRBJ2-3, is GEEVAQTPKHLVRGEGQKAKLYCAPIKGHSYVFWYQQVLKNEFKFLISFQNENVFDETGMPKERFSAKCLPNSPCSLEIQATKLEDSAVYFCASSQFPLGGTDTQYFGPGTRLTVL.

The CDR3: CASSLYRATNEKLFF. The CDR3 coding sequence is TGTGCCAGCAGCCTGTACAGGGCAACTAATGAAAAACTGTTTTTT. V is TRBV7-2 and J is TRBJ1-4; the D gene is possibly TRBD1 (6 bases). Germline assignment: CDR1 SGHTA and CDR2 FQGNSA. V lost 5 bases, J lost 0 bases, and 10 bases lay in between. This CDR3 comprises 15 residues. Full variable domain (outside the CDR3, taken from reference TRBV7-2 and TRBJ1-4): GAGVSQSPSNKVTEKGKDVELRCDPISGHTALYWYRQSLGQGLEFLIYFQGNSAPDKSGLPSDRFSAERTGGSVSTLTIQRTQQEDSAVYLCASSLYRATNEKLFFGSGTQLSVL.

In the case of this clone: The junction does not match germline at one end; this may be a read error. This sequence joins TRBV4-2 and TRBJ2-5; the match to TRBD2 covers 16 bases. The germline CDR1 and CDR2 sequences are LGHNA and YNFKEQ. This CDR3 region has 17 residues. CDR3: CTSSQEGLAGGVETQYF. The DNA of the CDR3 is TGTACCAGCAGCCAAGAGGGACTAGCGGGAGGGGTGGAGACCCAGTACTTC.

The rearrangement links TRBV9 to TRBJ2-7; the match to TRBD2 covers 8 bases. The germline V gene has CDR1 SGDLS and CDR2 YYNGEE. The CDR3 is made up of 16 amino acids. V lost 0 bases to trimming and J lost 2 bases; unmatched junction nucleotides: 7. CDR3 nucleotide sequence: TGTGCCAGCAGCGTAGAAGCGGGAGTTGGAACCTACGAGCAGTACTTC. Encoded protein: CASSVEAGVGTYEQYF.

The chain is built from TRBV28 and TRBJ2-1; D gene ambiguous. This CDR3 comprises 11 residues. CDR1 and CDR2 (germline): MDHEN, SYDVKM. V dropped 6 bases and J dropped 3 bases, with 3 bases sitting between them. The CDR3 DNA reads TGTGCCAGCAGCTTCTACAATGAGCAGTTCTTC. It yields the protein CASSFYNEQFF.

In its sample, this clone was seen once. The chain couples TRBV28 to TRBJ1-2, with D maybe TRBD1 (5 bases). Germline CDR1 reads MDHEN; CDR2 reads SYDVKM. The V end was cut by 3 bases, the J end by 6 bases, with 11 bases between. The CDR3 length is 13 residues. The CDR3 region has the DNA TGTGCCAGCAGTTTGAAGGGGAGGGATGGCTACACCTTC. It translates to CASSLKGRDGYTF.

This rearrangement joins TRBV27 to TRBJ1-2; D not resolved. Germline CDR1 MNHEY, CDR2 SMNVEV (reference sequence). The length of the CDR3 is 14 residues. Trimming shortened V by 5 bases and J by 7 bases, and 17 bases separated the two germline ends. Written as DNA, the CDR3 is TGTGCCAGCAGTCCGGGGTCCTTGGCGGGTGGCTACACCTTC. Residues: CASSPGSLAGGYTF.

The chain carries TRBV7-8 and TRBJ2-3, with D perhaps TRBD2 (5 bases). This CDR3 spans 16 amino acids. V lost 2 bases and J 6 bases, leaving 18 bases between the germline ends. Germline-derived CDR1 and CDR2 are SGHVS and FQNEAQ. The CDR3 sequence: CASSLKGGLIEDTQYF. CDR3 nucleotide sequence: TGTGCCAGCAGCTTAAAAGGCGGGCTGATAGAGGATACGCAGTATTTT.

The chain combines TRBV15 with TRBJ1-1, with TRBD1 matching over 7 bases. In germline, CDR1 is LNHNV, CDR2 YYDKDF (reference sequence). This CDR3 spans 15 amino acids. The V gene end was trimmed by 0 bases and the J gene end by 11 bases; junction bases not matched to a gene: 12. The CDR3 region has the DNA TGTGCCACCAGCAGAGATCGAGGGGGCCAACTGGGGGCTTTCTTT. Its translation is CATSRDRGGQLGAFF.

This clone was seen just once. The genes are TRBV13 and TRBJ2-7, with 9 positions matching TRBD2. Germline CDR1 reads PRHDT; CDR2 reads FYEKMQ (reference sequence). The length of the CDR3 is 15 residues. J was trimmed by 1 base and V by 5 bases; bases with no gene match: 6. The CDR3 spells CASSPPTSGSYEQYF. Here the CDR3 DNA reads TGTGCCAGCAGCCCCCCAACTAGCGGGTCCTACGAGCAGTACTTC. The full variable domain, with the rest looked up from reference TRBV13 and TRBJ2-7, is AAGVIQSPRHLIKEKRETATLKCYPIPRHDTVYWYQQGPGQDPQFLISFYEKMQSDKGSIPDRFSAQQFSDYHSELNMSSLELGDSALYFCASSPPTSGSYEQYFGPGTRLTVT.

The rearrangement joins TRBV5-6 to TRBJ2-1; possibly TRBD1 for D (5 bases). The CDR3 has 14 amino acids. Looked up from germline, CDR1 is SGHDT and CDR2 is YYEEEE. V dropped 0 bases and J dropped 14 bases, with 18 bases sitting between them. CDR3 in amino acids: CASSLGQPITQKFF. CDR3 sequence (DNA): TGTGCCAGCAGCTTGGGACAGCCAATCACCCAAAAGTTCTTC.

The chain joins TRBV27 to TRBJ2-5, with D possibly being TRBD2 (5 bases). Trimming took off 5 bases at V and 5 bases at J, with 15 bases between the two ends. Germline V gene lookup returns CDR1 MNHEY and CDR2 SMNVEV (reference sequence). This CDR3 is 14 amino acids long. CDR3 sequence (DNA): TGTGCCAGCAGTCAGGACTTGGGTGGGGAGACCCAGTACTTC. Translated: CASSQDLGGETQYF.

The chain joins TRBV18 to TRBJ2-1; TRBD2 aligns across 13 bases. V shed 2 bases, J shed 5 bases, and the junction held 3 bases outside the gene matches. The CDR3 is made up of 16 amino acids. CDR1 is KGHSH and CDR2 is LQKENI in the germline V gene. The CDR3 nucleotides read TGTGCCAGCTCACCAACACTAGCGGGAGGGGACAATGAGCAGTTCTTC. It specifies CASSPTLAGGDNEQFF.

This rearrangement joins TRBV5-1 to TRBJ2-7; TRBD2 is a possible D gene (6 bases). Germline V CDR1 and CDR2: SGHRS, YFSETQ. CDR3 length equals 14 residues. V was clipped by 0 bases and J by 5 bases, with 12 bases between them. The CDR3 DNA sequence: TGCGCCAGCAGCTTGGGCGGGGTTTGGGACGAGCAGTACTTC. It encodes CASSLGGVWDEQYF.

The chain recombines TRBV5-1 with TRBJ2-1; 10 positions match TRBD2. J gave up 3 bases and V 0 bases, and 3 bases lay outside the gene matches. The CDR3 is 16 amino acids. Looked up from germline, CDR1 is SGHRS and CDR2 is YFSETQ. CDR3 in DNA: TGCGCCAGCAGCTTGGCGGAGCGGGAGGGCTACAATGAGCAGTTCTTC. Translated: CASSLAEREGYNEQFF.

The chain couples TRBV7-7 to TRBJ2-3; D ambiguous. Germline CDR1 SSHAT, CDR2 FNYEAQ (reference sequence). Trimming cost V 5 bases and J 1 base, with 13 bases left between them. The CDR3 loop spans 15 amino acids. CDR3 DNA: TGTGCCAGCAGCCCCGACTCTATACGCACAGATACGCAGTATTTT. Its protein is CASSPDSIRTDTQYF.